This T cell receptor beta chain was observed in a study of glioma-infiltrating T cells. Study-level findings and limits: CDR3 overlap between tissue and blood was very small. Tissue-blood divergence was below expectation in non-neoplastic patients, above in gliomas.

From germline, CDR1 is SGHDT and CDR2 YYEEEE. Trimming left V 0 bases short and J 0 bases short, with 12 bases between. The CDR3 is 16 residues long. This clonotype was seen more than once but under ten times. Its antigen is not identified. The iRepertoire nested amplicon-rescue multiplex PCR amplified TCR alpha and beta CDR3s from RNA. Tissue mRNA or PBMC total RNA, 100-400 ng, went into one-step reverse transcription and amplification. TCRdb analysed the multiplex PCR reads with MiXCR anew, one entry per CDR3 protein. The profile shows about 93,000 distinct CDR3 sequences, approximately 39% of them singletons.

The chain uses TRBV5-6 and TRBJ2-5; D is possibly TRBD1 (8 bases). The sample was glioma tissue, nonneoplastic brain tissue, or PBMCs (not recorded which). The sequence came from a human donor with low-grade glioma or glioblastoma, undergoing nonglioma brain surgery, or in good health (not recorded which). CDR3 sequence (DNA): TGTGCCAGCAGCTTGGGGACAGGGACTAACCAAGAGACCCAGTACTTC. Translated, it gives CASSLGTGTNQETQYF.